The 4 T cell receptor beta chains below all came from one sample that was sequenced in a study of early T cells in non-severe SARS-CoV-2 infection. TCRdb processed the 5' RACE reads anew with MiXCR; each CDR3 protein has one entry. The table includes 80,000 or so distinct CDR3 sequences, approximately 12% detected once. The specimen was whole blood. Receptors originate from an adult who was a healthcare worker with PCR-confirmed SARS-CoV-2 infection or an uninfected control (not recorded which).

This CDR3 is CSVGGLGEQYF. CDR3 DNA: TGCAGCGTTGGGGGGTTGGGCGAGCAGTACTTC. The V call is TRBV29-1, the J call TRBJ2-7; the D gene could be TRBD1 or TRBD2 (5 bases each). There are 11 residues in the CDR3. From germline, CDR1 is SQVTM and CDR2 ANQGSEA. Trimming cost V 4 bases and J 6 bases, with 10 bases left between them.

This clonotype turned up a few times. The chain employs TRBV5-1 and TRBJ2-1; perhaps D is TRBD1 or TRBD2 (6 bases each). The CDR3 totals 15 residues. Trimming took 2 bases from V and 3 from J, leaving 12 bases between them. CDR1 and CDR2 from the germline V gene are SGHRS and YFSETQ. The CDR3 bases are TGCGCCAGCAGCTTCGATGGGGGGCTCTACAATGAGCAGTTCTTC. Its protein is CASSFDGGLYNEQFF.

This chain links TRBV28 with TRBJ1-1; no clear D. Germline lookup yields CDR1 MDHEN and CDR2 SYDVKM. This CDR3 spans 11 amino acids. V lost 10 bases to trimming and J lost 11 bases, with 17 bases between them. The CDR3 here is CATGPPPPAFF. The CDR3 nucleotides read TGTGCCACAGGACCTCCTCCCCCGGCTTTCTTT.

The sample holds many counts of this clonotype. This chain links TRBV12-3 or TRBV12-4 with TRBJ1-2, with a weak D call TRBD1 (6 bases). The CDR3 is made up of 16 amino acids. V lost 1 base, J lost 3 bases, and 15 bases lay in between. CDR3 sequence: CASSLVGQGTDYGYTF. Written as DNA, the CDR3 is TGTGCCAGCAGTTTAGTCGGTCAGGGGACGGACTATGGCTACACCTTC.